A single sample gave rise to the 10 T cell receptor beta chains below, sequenced in a study of T cells after yellow fever vaccination (dated by TCRdb to between 2019 and 2020). The sample's treatment or condition label is to be understood as: live attenuated yellow fever vaccine strain. The method behind the library was 5' RACE. Sequencing relied on an Illumina NovaSeq 6000. TCRdb itself trimmed the public reads at Q25 with fastp, ran MiXCR and retained productive beta chains. Identical CDR3 protein sequences are pooled into one entry, listed with their most common genes and DNA. The sample profile shows 250,000 to 350,000 distinct CDR3 sequences; around 4.5% of them were found once. Clones ranked in the top ten supply approximately 19% of the sample. Sequencing used PBMCs, obtained 15 days after the yellow fever booster vaccination. All receptors come from a man aged 18 to 29 who received the YFV17D yellow fever vaccine.

V usage is TRBV4-2 and J usage is TRBJ1-6; possible D gene TRBD1, 5 bases. CDR3 length equals 14 residues. Germline CDR1 and CDR2: LGHNA and YNFKEQ. V was cut by 5 bases and J by 8 bases, with 13 bases left in between. CDR3 nucleotides: TGTGCCAGCAGCTCCGGGACTCGCGATTCACCCCTCCACTTT. It yields the protein CASSSGTRDSPLHF.

The sample holds many counts of this clonotype. This chain joins TRBV7-2 and TRBJ2-4; TRBD1 agrees at 7 bases. Germline CDR1 is SGHTA and CDR2 is FQGNSA. V was pared by 1 base and J by 0 bases, with 3 bases of the junction left unmatched. CDR3 size: 16 residues. The CDR3 loop reads CASSLEGARAKNIQYF. The CDR3 DNA reads TGTGCCAGCAGCTTAGAGGGGGCTCGAGCCAAAAACATTCAGTACTTC.

The sample holds a few counts of this clonotype. The chain carries TRBV18 and TRBJ1-1, with 7 bases lining up with TRBD1. The CDR3 is 16 amino acids. Trimming cost V 4 bases and J 0 bases; bases outside gene matches: 8. CDR1 and CDR2 from the germline V gene are KGHSH and LQKENI. CDR3 loop: CASSQGATTMNTEAFF. CDR3 DNA: TGTGCCAGCTCACAGGGGGCGACCACTATGAACACTGAAGCTTTCTTT.

This clonotype was seen at least ten times. The V and J genes are TRBV10-3 and TRBJ2-5, with 7 bases lining up with TRBD2. This CDR3 spans 16 amino acids. V lost 0 bases and J lost 7; bases outside the gene matches: 11. CDR1 is ENHRY, CDR2 SYGVKD, per germline. The CDR3 DNA follows: TGTGCCATCAGTGAGTCGTATAGCGGGTCACTCGGGACCCAGTACTTC. It encodes CAISESYSGSLGTQYF.

This clonotype was counted at least ten times. The V gene is TRBV6-5, the J gene TRBJ2-3, with 15 bases identical to TRBD2. This CDR3 has 19 amino acids. J gave up 6 bases and V 5 bases, and 15 bases lay outside the gene matches. From germline, CDR1 is MNHEY and CDR2 SVGAGI. CDR3 nucleotide sequence: TGTGCCAGCAGTAGGGGACTAGCGGGGGGACGCCCCCAGACTGATACGCAGTATTTT. Translated, it gives CASSRGLAGGRPQTDTQYF.

This clonotype was found a few times. This chain uses TRBV7-8 with TRBJ2-5; 13 bases match TRBD2. Germline values: CDR1 SGHVS, CDR2 FQNEAQ. The J segment lost 9 bases and the V segment lost 6 bases, leaving 10 bases of the junction unmatched. This CDR3 is built from 15 residues. CDR3 coding DNA: TGTGCCAGCAGATGGACTAGCGGGGGTCAATGGCCCCAGTACTTC. It specifies CASRWTSGGQWPQYF.

In this sample, this clonotype turned up many times. The chain combines TRBV7-2 with TRBJ1-5, with 7 bases that match TRBD1. CDR3 length: 14 residues. Per germline, CDR1 SGHTA and CDR2 FQGNSA. The V segment lost 6 bases and the J segment 4 bases; nucleotides outside the gene matches: 6. CDR3 sequence (DNA): TGTGCCAGCAGGCCAGGGGGTGGGAATCAGCCCCAGCATTTT. This translates into CASRPGGGNQPQHF.

This clonotype came up a few times. This chain links TRBV5-1 with TRBJ2-1; the match to TRBD2 covers 16 bases. Looked up from germline, CDR1 is SGHRS and CDR2 is YFSETQ. With 2 bases clipped from V and 7 bases from J, the junction kept 9 bases outside the gene matches. There are 18 residues in the CDR3. The CDR3 bases are TGCGCCAGCAGCTTACCTCCGGGACTAGCGGGGGGGAGGAATGAGCAGTTCTTC. It is translated as CASSLPPGLAGGRNEQFF.

The rearrangement joins TRBV4-3 to TRBJ1-2, with unresolved D. The CDR3 extends over 15 amino acids. V was clipped by 4 bases and J by 6 bases, with 18 bases between them. Germline lookup yields CDR1 LGHNA and CDR2 YSLEER. The CDR3 DNA sequence: TGCGCCAGCAGCCCAAGGTTGATCGGCGGGGATGGCTACACCTTC. Translating gives CASSPRLIGGDGYTF.

V and J are TRBV7-2 and TRBJ2-7, with 10 bases matching TRBD1. The CDR3 spans 17 residues. The trim removed 5 bases at V and 0 bases at J, leaving 10 bases unmatched. In germline, CDR1 is SGHTA, CDR2 FQGNSA. DNA for the CDR3: TGTGCCAGCAGCCCGAGCGGACAGGGGGGAAGCTCCTACGAGCAGTACTTC. Protein: CASSPSGQGGSSYEQYF.